This is a list of T cell receptor beta chains from one sample in a study of T-cell reconstitution after alpha-beta-depleted transplantation in children. Using its own MiXCR run on the PCR reads, TCRdb lists one record per CDR3 protein. The sample lists fewer than 550,000 distinct CDR3 sequences; roughly an eighth were seen once. Material: PBMCs, mostly from graft donor cells, obtained 180 days after TCRalphabeta/CD19-depleted stem cell transplant. The receptors were sampled from a female patient younger than 10 who had a stem cell transplant for aplastic anemia, so the T cells may come from the graft donor. CDR3s include the opening cysteine and the closing phenylalanine or tryptophan. A D gene is named only where the DNA matches it firmly.

V gene	J gene	D gene	CDR3 protein
TRBV28	TRBJ2-5	TRBD2	CASSPIPGLAGVETQYF
TRBV10-3	TRBJ2-7	.	CAISRDHEQYF
TRBV12-3/TRBV12-4	TRBJ1-1	.	CASRGPGSTEAFF
TRBV20-1	TRBJ1-1	TRBD1	CSACTGGTEAFF
TRBV20-1	TRBJ1-1	.	CSASTTEAFF
TRBV9	TRBJ2-3	TRBD2	CASKRDLGTDTQYF
TRBV20-1	TRBJ2-3	.	CRALRGTSVRTDTQYF
TRBV27	TRBJ2-7	.	CASIRMEGPYEQYF
TRBV14	TRBJ2-5	.	CASSQGFLETQYF
TRBV29-1	TRBJ2-2	TRBD2	CSVAGLSTGELFF
TRBV15	TRBJ2-7	TRBD1	CATSLRDRPYEQYF
TRBV28	TRBJ1-1	.	CASRPTSGVGQIRAFF
TRBV5-5	TRBJ2-7	TRBD1	CASNKRYGTETSYEQYF
TRBV11-3	TRBJ2-5	TRBD1	CASSLRQGPIRETQYF
TRBV12-3/TRBV12-4	TRBJ2-5	.	CAGTLRGGVYQETQYF
TRBV20-1	TRBJ2-1	TRBD2	CSARGLTSGFQNEQFF
TRBV7-9	TRBJ1-2	.	CASSPVEGRDGYTF
TRBV11-2	TRBJ1-1	TRBD1	CASSLDPINGTGAQGTEAFF
TRBV20-1	TRBJ1-5	TRBD1	CSARRKAGGNQPQHF
TRBV6-1	TRBJ1-5	.	CASSVSGPINQPQHF
TRBV14	TRBJ1-6	.	CASSQGRQNSPLHF
TRBV28	TRBJ2-3	TRBD2	CASRLARTDTQYF
TRBV28	TRBJ2-7	.	CASSFGGLYEQYF
TRBV29-1	TRBJ1-2	.	CSVEGRGRDGPGYTF
TRBV7-2	TRBJ2-2	TRBD2	CASSPRTSGIAGELFF
TRBV7-6	TRBJ2-7	.	CASSSGTPPGEQYF
TRBV5-1	TRBJ2-1	TRBD2	CASSFPGTSGANEQFF
TRBV24-1	TRBJ1-2	.	CATSDPFWGYTF
TRBV20-1	TRBJ2-3	.	CSATPFRGAVQDTQYF
TRBV7-8	TRBJ2-3	TRBD2	CASSLVELAGATDTQYF
TRBV7-2	TRBJ1-4	.	CASSVGGKLFF
TRBV12-3/TRBV12-4	TRBJ1-1	.	CASAGQNTEAFF
TRBV28	TRBJ1-6	TRBD1	CASSPAGLQGNSPLHF
TRBV27	TRBJ2-3	TRBD2	CASSWLAGDTQYF
TRBV6-5	TRBJ1-1	.	CASSYQDSEAFF
TRBV7-2	TRBJ2-7	.	CASSLFGSDYEQYF
TRBV9	TRBJ1-2	.	CASSVAGSSIVDYGYTF
TRBV5-5	TRBJ1-1	.	CASRGSQGPHFLTEAFF
TRBV5-1	TRBJ2-2	TRBD2	CASSPGLAATNTGELFF
TRBV7-4	TRBJ2-7	.	CASNPSLQVYHEQYF
TRBV28	TRBJ2-3	.	CASSLDRLTESTDTQYF
TRBV29-1	TRBJ2-3	.	CSPRDRYLWMTDTQYF
TRBV20-1	TRBJ1-1	.	CSAPGLSATEAFF
TRBV7-9	TRBJ2-5	.	CASSFGGGETQYF
TRBV6-2/TRBV6-3	TRBJ2-2	TRBD1	CASSYSWTGGSGELFF
TRBV5-1	TRBJ2-7	TRBD1	CASSWGDREYEQYF
TRBV15	TRBJ2-2	TRBD2	CATSRGYGLAAGELFF
TRBV29-1	TRBJ1-4	.	CSVEDGGYNEKLFF
TRBV7-9	TRBJ2-3	.	CASNPIGTDTQYF
TRBV4-2	TRBJ2-3	TRBD2	CARSPGLAGGGLPDTQYF
TRBV20-1	TRBJ2-7	TRBD2	CSAPTNALAGGPYEQYF
TRBV6-5	TRBJ2-3	TRBD2	CAIRTSGTDTQYF
TRBV27	TRBJ2-1	.	CASSASLQGYEQFF
TRBV10-3	TRBJ1-5	.	CAISESNRHYSNQPQHF
TRBV3-1	TRBJ2-5	.	CASSQRGGGQETQYF
TRBV6-4	TRBJ1-1	.	CASSDSGGGNTEAFF
TRBV13	TRBJ2-7	.	CASSSALRGTYEQYF
TRBV7-2	TRBJ2-5	.	CASSLPSGTQYF
TRBV7-9	TRBJ1-4	TRBD1	CASSLPRTGDNEKLFF